This T cell receptor (beta chain) was sequenced during a study of blood T cell repertoires in COVID-19. Patients in Seattle were enrolled during active infection, then followed longitudinally. This table comes from immunoSEQ multiplex PCR, and its TCRdb copy is limited to in-frame clones, with some not included. The sample lists 87,000 or so clones, 90% occurring once. The CDR3 covers 15 residues. After removal of 5 bases from V and 4 bases from J, the junction contained 7 bases not matched to a gene. Germline V gives CDR1 MNHEY, CDR2 SVGEGT. This chain links TRBV6-2 or TRBV6-3 with TRBJ2-7; TRBD2 agrees at 11 bases. Sample: peripheral blood. The receptor was derived from a man between 18 and 35 years old with COVID-19, enrolled during active disease. CDR3 DNA: TGTGCCAGCAGTCCCCCACTAGCGGGAGCATACGAGCAGTACTTC. Amino acids: CASSPPLAGAYEQYF.